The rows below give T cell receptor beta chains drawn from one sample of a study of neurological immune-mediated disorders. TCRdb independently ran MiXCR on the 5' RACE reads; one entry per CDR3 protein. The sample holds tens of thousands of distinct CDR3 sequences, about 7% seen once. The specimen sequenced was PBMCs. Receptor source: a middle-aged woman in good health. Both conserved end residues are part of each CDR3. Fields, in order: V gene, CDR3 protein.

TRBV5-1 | CASKGQPQHF
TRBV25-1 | CASTLAGSNTGELFF
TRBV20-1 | CSARTGTSGTAYNEQFF
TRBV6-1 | CASGLGYTF
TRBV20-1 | CSATTGETQYF
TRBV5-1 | CASSFSGDDTQYF
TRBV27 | CASSPGLVNEQFF
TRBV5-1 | CASSYEDRGNSPLHF
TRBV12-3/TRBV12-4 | CASSLASGSYNEQFF
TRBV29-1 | CSVEDSLTGELFF
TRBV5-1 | CASSRGSDTEAFF
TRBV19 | CASSGDRETQYF
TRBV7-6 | CASSFRGTSGWETQYF
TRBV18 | CASSPTTLASYEQYF
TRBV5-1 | CASSQGGSYNEQFF
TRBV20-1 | CSASPGQGGDEQFF
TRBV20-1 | CSARDPRREYTGELFF
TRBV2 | CARRVTSGDNEQFF
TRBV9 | CASSAGTTGINYGYTF
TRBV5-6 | CASSLDGTPRPGYTF
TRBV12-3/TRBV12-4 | CASSFGGGSNQPQHF
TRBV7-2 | CASSLGPHGDEQFF
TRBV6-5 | CASSYEPGGMEEAFF
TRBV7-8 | CASTLGNGEQYF
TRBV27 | CASQDWRGSTDTQYF
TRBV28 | CASSSRGRRTEAFF
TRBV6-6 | CASRPTGVSNQPQHF
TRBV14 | CASSPGLGADTQYF
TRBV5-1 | CASSPASRRIYYEQYF
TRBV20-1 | CSAMRAGPTDTQYF
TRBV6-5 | CASSSYGTSGRSNEQFF
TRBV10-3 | CAISGREPPGELFF
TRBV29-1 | CSVEPGGWNGYTF
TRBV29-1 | CSVEGTEGAYEQYF
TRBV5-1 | CASSGSGRAGTDTQYF
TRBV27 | CASSPLNRLNTGELFF
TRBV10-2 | CASKGNGYTF
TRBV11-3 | CASSLERDRYYSNQPQHF
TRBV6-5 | CASSYSNQGGDTQYF
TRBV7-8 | CASSLGPLADTQYF
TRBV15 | CATSRQQVHNSPLHF
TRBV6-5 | CASSYSLIQGTGELFF
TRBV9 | CASGLALTTGELFF
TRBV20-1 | CSARDRGSRNQPQHF